These 21 T cell receptor beta chains share one sample of origin, sequenced in a study of radiotherapy plus CTLA-4 blockade in lung cancer. Profiled with immunoSEQ multiplex PCR; TCRdb holds only in-frame clones, not every one. This table holds some 100,000 clones, about four fifths found once. The material was peripheral blood, obtained from a patient treated with radiotherapy plus ipilimumab. Receptors were obtained from a human donor with non-small cell lung cancer that progressed on radiotherapy plus ipilimumab.

This chain uses TRBV19 with TRBJ2-7; 9 bases line up with TRBD1. The CDR3 length is 12 residues. Germline CDR1 is LNHDA and CDR2 is SQIVND (reference sequence). J gave up 3 bases and V 7 bases, and 1 base lay outside the gene matches. CDR3 nucleotides: TGTGCCAGTATGGACAGGGGCTACGAGCAGTACTTC. This sequence encodes CASMDRGYEQYF.

The chain combines TRBV29-1 with TRBJ2-1; D gene ambiguous. Between the trimmed V and J ends, which lost 2 bases and 10 bases, there was a span of 9 bases. This CDR3 has 11 amino acids. The germline V gene encodes CDR1 SQVTM and CDR2 ANQGSEA. The CDR3 reads CSVENLREQFF. The CDR3 DNA sequence: TGCAGCGTTGAAAATTTGAGAGAGCAGTTCTTC.

The V and J genes are TRBV5-1 and TRBJ1-1; 11 nucleotides agree with TRBD1. The J segment lost 10 bases and the V segment lost 4 bases, leaving 6 bases of the junction unmatched. In germline, CDR1 is SGHRS, CDR2 YFSETQ. The CDR3 covers 13 residues. CDR3: CASSQGQGVSAFF. The CDR3 bases are TGCGCCAGCAGCCAGGGACAGGGGGTGTCAGCTTTCTTT.

V is TRBV11-3 and J is TRBJ2-1, with D perhaps TRBD1 (6 bases). This CDR3 comprises 14 residues. Germline CDR1 reads SGHNT; CDR2 reads YENEEA. The germline V and J ends were trimmed by 1 base and 5 bases, with 9 bases remaining between them. DNA for the CDR3: TGTGCCAGCAGCTTAGCTCCAGGGGACAATGAGCAGTTCTTC. Translated, it gives CASSLAPGDNEQFF.

This rearrangement joins TRBV14 to TRBJ1-1; weak D call: TRBD1 (5 bases). The germline CDR1 and CDR2 sequences are SGHDN and FVKESK. This CDR3 comprises 17 residues. V lost 0 bases and J lost 1, with 15 bases in between. The CDR3 loop is CASSQDGSGGANTEAFF. The CDR3 DNA sequence: TGTGCCAGCAGCCAAGATGGATCGGGGGGTGCGAACACTGAAGCTTTCTTT.

In this sample, this clone turned up a few times. This sequence joins TRBV7-2 and TRBJ1-5; the match to TRBD1 covers 10 bases. Germline values: CDR1 SGHTA, CDR2 FQGNSA. V lost 7 bases to trimming and J lost 9 bases; unmatched junction nucleotides: 6. CDR3 length equals 13 residues. The CDR3 DNA is TGTGCCAGCAACAAGGACAGGGGGGGGCCCCAGCATTTT. It encodes CASNKDRGGPQHF.

This clone has just a few counts. This sequence joins TRBV28 and TRBJ1-5; the D gene is possibly TRBD1 (6 bases). Trimming removed 10 bases at V and 4 bases at J, with 11 bases between. Germline V gene lookup returns CDR1 MDHEN and CDR2 SYDVKM. This CDR3 contains 12 residues. CDR3 loop: CAIERGNQPQHF. In nucleotides, the CDR3 is TGTGCCATCGAGAGGGGGAATCAGCCCCAGCATTTT.

The rearrangement uses TRBV29-1 and TRBJ1-1; 9 bases are a match to TRBD1. V lost 6 bases and J lost 1; bases outside the gene matches: 3. This CDR3 has 13 amino acids. Germline V CDR1 and CDR2: SQVTM, ANQGSEA. The chain's CDR3 is CSVAGQGNTEAFF. CDR3 bases: TGCAGCGTCGCGGGACAGGGGAACACTGAAGCTTTCTTT.

The V gene is TRBV7-2, the J gene TRBJ2-7; 8 bases match TRBD1. V trimming: 1 base; J trimming: 4 bases; junction bases outside the gene matches: 3. CDR1 is SGHTA and CDR2 is FQGNSA in the germline V gene. This CDR3 has 14 amino acids. The CDR3: CASSLGGQVYEQYF. In DNA form, the CDR3 reads TGTGCCAGCAGCTTAGGGGGACAGGTATACGAGCAGTACTTC.

The gene calls are TRBV2 and TRBJ2-5; no clear D gene. The V gene's germline CDR1 is SNHLY and CDR2 FYNNEI. V lost 8 bases to trimming and J lost 1 base, with 2 bases between them. This CDR3 region has 10 residues. The CDR3: CASCQETQYF. CDR3 in DNA: TGTGCCAGCTGCCAAGAGACCCAGTACTTC. The whole variable domain, remainder taken from reference TRBV2 and TRBJ2-5, is EPEVTQTPSHQVTQMGQEVILRCVPISNHLYFYWYRQILGQKVEFLVSFYNNEISEKSEIFDDQFSVERPDGSNFTLKIRSTKLEDSAMYFCASCQETQYFGPGTRLLVL.

This clone was recorded only once. The chain carries TRBV29-1 and TRBJ1-1, with 7 bases matching TRBD1. This CDR3 has 16 amino acids. Trimming took 3 bases from V and 4 from J; bases not matched to a gene: 14. The germline CDR1 and CDR2 sequences are SQVTM and ANQGSEA. CDR3 in amino acids: CSVEGDSHYVGTEAFF. DNA for the CDR3: TGCAGCGTTGAGGGGGACAGTCACTATGTTGGCACTGAAGCTTTCTTT.

This clone is a singleton in its sample. The chain carries TRBV4-1 and TRBJ1-4, with D perhaps matching TRBD1 (5 bases). Germline loops: CDR1 MGHRA, CDR2 YSYEKL. There are 14 residues in the CDR3. Trimming removed 3 bases at V and 6 bases at J, with 11 bases between. The CDR3 region has the DNA TGCGCCAGCAGCCACAACATAGGGGATGAAAAACTGTTTTTT. Translated: CASSHNIGDEKLFF.

The rearrangement uses TRBV5-4 and TRBJ2-7; maybe TRBD1 (5 bases). The CDR3 has 15 amino acids. Germline-derived CDR1 and CDR2 are SGHNT and YYREEE (reference sequence). Trimming removed 0 bases from V and 1 base from J, with 11 bases in between. CDR3 DNA: TGTGCCAGCAGCTTGGAACAGGACCGTTCCTACGAGCAGTACTTC. Translated, it gives CASSLEQDRSYEQYF.

The chain uses TRBV7-2 and TRBJ1-5, with D unclear. Trimming left V 1 base short and J 1 base short, with 5 bases between. The germline gives CDR1 SGHTA, CDR2 FQGNSA. CDR3 length equals 14 residues. CDR3 DNA sequence: TGTGCCAGCAGCTTAGGGCAGAGCAATCAGCCCCAGCATTTT. This encodes CASSLGQSNQPQHF.

There are a few counts of this clone. The V and J genes are TRBV7-8 and TRBJ2-7; perhaps TRBD1 as D (7 bases). Trimming stripped 5 bases from V and 2 bases from J, with 16 bases between. The CDR3 totals 15 residues. Germline CDR1 is SGHVS and CDR2 is FQNEAQ. The CDR3: CASSKGAGFPYEQYF. In nucleotides, the CDR3 is TGTGCCAGCAGCAAGGGGGCGGGGTTTCCCTACGAGCAGTACTTC.

The chain employs TRBV9 and TRBJ2-1, with D perhaps assigned TRBD1 or TRBD2 (6 bases each). Germline lookup yields CDR1 SGDLS and CDR2 YYNGEE. CDR3 size: 16 residues. The ends were cut back, 0 bases at V and 10 bases at J, with 20 bases in the middle. CDR3 sequence (DNA): TGTGCCAGCAGCGTAGTAGGGGGTATGGCGGGAAAGGAGCAGTTCTTC. It translates to CASSVVGGMAGKEQFF.

J is TRBJ1-4 and V is TRBV30, with a tentative D call TRBD1 (5 bases). The CDR3 has 17 amino acids. The germline V gene has CDR1 GTSNPN and CDR2 SVGIG (reference sequence). Trimming stripped 3 bases from V and 5 bases from J, with 22 bases between. For the CDR3, the DNA is TGTGCCTGGAGGCCCGGGTATGGACGGGGGACGAATGAAAAACTGTTTTTT. As protein: CAWRPGYGRGTNEKLFF.

The chain carries TRBV5-6 and TRBJ1-1; no reliable D call. Looked up from germline, CDR1 is SGHDT and CDR2 is YYEEEE. The CDR3 is 13 amino acids. V lost 4 bases to trimming and J lost 5 bases, with 12 bases between them. CDR3 amino acids: CASSLWGGTEAFF. Here the CDR3 DNA reads TGTGCCAGCAGCCTGTGGGGAGGAACTGAAGCTTTCTTT.

This clone was seen a few times. V gene TRBV15 combines with J gene TRBJ2-7; D is uncertain. V lost 1 base, J lost 3 bases, and 7 bases lay in between. Germline loops: CDR1 LNHNV, CDR2 YYDKDF (reference sequence). The CDR3 spans 13 residues. In nucleotides, the CDR3 is TGTGCCACCAGCAGAGGGGATCGCTACGAGCAGTACTTC. Translating gives CATSRGDRYEQYF.

This clone was seen only a few times. The junction departs from the called germline gene at one end, perhaps through a read error. The genes are TRBV19 and TRBJ1-6; TRBD1 aligns across 9 bases. Germline CDR1 reads LNHDA; CDR2 reads SQIVND (reference sequence). CDR3 length: 13 amino acids. The CDR3 sequence: CASSIARDRALRF. The DNA of the CDR3 is TGTGCCAGTAGTATAGCCCGGGACAGGGCTTTACGCTTT.

The genes are TRBV6-1 and TRBJ2-5, with D possibly TRBD1 on 5 matching bases. The CDR3 has 12 residues. V was clipped by 8 bases and J by 0 bases, with 7 bases between them. The V gene's germline CDR1 is MNHNS and CDR2 SASEGT. The CDR3 bases are TGTGCCAGCGGACATAACCAAGAGACCCAGTACTTC. Translating it yields CASGHNQETQYF.